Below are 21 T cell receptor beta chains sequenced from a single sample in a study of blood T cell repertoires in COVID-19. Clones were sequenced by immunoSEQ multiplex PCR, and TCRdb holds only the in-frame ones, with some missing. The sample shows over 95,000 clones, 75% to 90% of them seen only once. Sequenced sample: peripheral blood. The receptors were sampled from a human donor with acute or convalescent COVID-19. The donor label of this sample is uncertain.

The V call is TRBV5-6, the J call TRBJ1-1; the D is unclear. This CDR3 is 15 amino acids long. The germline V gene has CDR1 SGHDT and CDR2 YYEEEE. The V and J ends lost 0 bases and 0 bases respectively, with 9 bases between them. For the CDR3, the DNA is TGTGCCAGCAGCTTGGGGGCAGGCATGAACACTGAAGCTTTCTTT. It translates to CASSLGAGMNTEAFF.

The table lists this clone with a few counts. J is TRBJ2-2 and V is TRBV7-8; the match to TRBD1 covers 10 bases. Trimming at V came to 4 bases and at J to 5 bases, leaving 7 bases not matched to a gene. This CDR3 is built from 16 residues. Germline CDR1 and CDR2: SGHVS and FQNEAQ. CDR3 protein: CASSYSGTGVTGELFF. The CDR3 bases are TGTGCCAGCAGCTACTCCGGGACAGGGGTTACCGGGGAGCTGTTTTTT. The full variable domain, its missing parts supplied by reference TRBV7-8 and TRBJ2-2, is GAGVSQSPRYKVAKRGQDVALRCDPISGHVSLFWYQQALGQGPEFLTYFQNEAQLDKSGLPSDRFFAERPEGSVSTLKIQRTQQEDSAVYLCASSYSGTGVTGELFFGEGSRLTVL.

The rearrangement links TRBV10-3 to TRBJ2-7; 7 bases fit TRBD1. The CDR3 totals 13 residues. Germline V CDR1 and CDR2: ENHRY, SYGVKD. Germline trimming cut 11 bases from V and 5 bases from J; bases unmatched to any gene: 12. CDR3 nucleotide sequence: TGTGCCTTTTCGACAGGGCTGTCGCACGAGCAGTACTTC. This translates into CAFSTGLSHEQYF.

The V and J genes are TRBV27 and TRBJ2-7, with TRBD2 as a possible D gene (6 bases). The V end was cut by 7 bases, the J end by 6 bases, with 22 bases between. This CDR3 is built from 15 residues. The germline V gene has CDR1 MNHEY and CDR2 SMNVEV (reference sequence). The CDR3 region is CASTSLGLLRIEQYF. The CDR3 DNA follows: TGTGCCAGCACCTCACTGGGACTTCTACGCATCGAGCAGTACTTC.

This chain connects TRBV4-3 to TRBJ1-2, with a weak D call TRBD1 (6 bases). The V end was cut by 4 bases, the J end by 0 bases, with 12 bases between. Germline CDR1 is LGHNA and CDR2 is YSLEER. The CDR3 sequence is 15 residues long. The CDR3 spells CASSRLQGANYGYTF. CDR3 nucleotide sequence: TGCGCCAGCAGCCGACTACAGGGAGCTAACTATGGCTACACCTTC.

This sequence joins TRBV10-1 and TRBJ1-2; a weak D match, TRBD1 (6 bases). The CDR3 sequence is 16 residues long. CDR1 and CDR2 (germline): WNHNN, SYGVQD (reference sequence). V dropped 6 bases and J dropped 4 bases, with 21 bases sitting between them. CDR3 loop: CASSASWGLGSYGYTF. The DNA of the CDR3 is TGCGCCAGCAGCGCCTCATGGGGGCTAGGTTCCTATGGCTACACCTTC.

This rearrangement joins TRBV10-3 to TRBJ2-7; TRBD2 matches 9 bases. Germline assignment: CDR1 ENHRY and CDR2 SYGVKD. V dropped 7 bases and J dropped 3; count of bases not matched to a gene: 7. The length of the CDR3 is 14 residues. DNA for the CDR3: TGTGCCATCAAAAAGGGAGCGGGAGGCTACGAGCAGTACTTC. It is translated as CAIKKGAGGYEQYF.

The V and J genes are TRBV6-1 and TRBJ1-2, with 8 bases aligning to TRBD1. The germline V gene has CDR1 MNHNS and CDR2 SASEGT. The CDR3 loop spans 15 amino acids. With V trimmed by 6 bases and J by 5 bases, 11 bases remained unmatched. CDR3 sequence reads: CASSTTTGDVYGYTF. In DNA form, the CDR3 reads TGTGCCAGCAGCACGACGACAGGGGACGTTTATGGCTACACCTTC.

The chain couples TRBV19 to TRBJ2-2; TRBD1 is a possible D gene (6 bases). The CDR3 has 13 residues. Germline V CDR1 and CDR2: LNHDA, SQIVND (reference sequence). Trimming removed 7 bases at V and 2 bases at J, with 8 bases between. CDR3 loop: CASKDSNTGELFF. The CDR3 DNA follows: TGTGCCAGTAAGGACAGTAACACCGGGGAGCTGTTTTTT.

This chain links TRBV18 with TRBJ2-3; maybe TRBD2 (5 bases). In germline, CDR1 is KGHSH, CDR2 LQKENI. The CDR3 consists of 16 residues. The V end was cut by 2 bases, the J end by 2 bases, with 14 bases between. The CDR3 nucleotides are TGTGCCAGCTCACCAGCCAGCGGAGTACACACAGATACGCAGTATTTT. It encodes CASSPASGVHTDTQYF.

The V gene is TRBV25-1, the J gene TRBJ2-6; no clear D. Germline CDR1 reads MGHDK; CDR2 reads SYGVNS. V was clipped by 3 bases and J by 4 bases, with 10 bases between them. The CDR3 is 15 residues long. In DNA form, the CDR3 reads TGTGCCAGCAGTGATGAGAGGTTGGGGGCCAACGTCCTGACTTTC. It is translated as CASSDERLGANVLTF.

CDR3 amino acids: CASSQEGQGNTEAFF. The CDR3 region has the DNA TGTGCCAGCAGCCAAGAAGGGCAGGGTAACACTGAAGCTTTCTTT. J is TRBJ1-1 and V is TRBV14, with D possibly TRBD1 on 5 matching bases. V was clipped by 0 bases and J by 2 bases, with 10 bases between them. The CDR3 sequence is 15 residues long. The germline gives CDR1 SGHDN, CDR2 FVKESK.

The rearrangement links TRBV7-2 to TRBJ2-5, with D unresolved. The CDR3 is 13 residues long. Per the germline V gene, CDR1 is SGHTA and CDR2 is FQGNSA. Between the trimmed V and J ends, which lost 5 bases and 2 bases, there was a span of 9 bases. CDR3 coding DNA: TGTGCCAGCAGCCCCCACGGGCAAGAGACCCAGTACTTC. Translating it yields CASSPHGQETQYF.

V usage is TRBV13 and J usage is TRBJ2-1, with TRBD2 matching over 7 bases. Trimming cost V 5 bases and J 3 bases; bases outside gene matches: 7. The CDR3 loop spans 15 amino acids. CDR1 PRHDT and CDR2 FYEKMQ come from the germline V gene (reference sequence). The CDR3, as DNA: TGTGCCAGCAGCCAGCAGGCTAGCGGCTACAATGAGCAGTTCTTC. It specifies CASSQQASGYNEQFF.

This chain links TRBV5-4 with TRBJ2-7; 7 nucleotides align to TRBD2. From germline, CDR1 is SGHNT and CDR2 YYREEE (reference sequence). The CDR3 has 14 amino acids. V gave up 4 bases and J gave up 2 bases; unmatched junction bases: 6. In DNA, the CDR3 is TGTGCCAGCAGCCCCTGGCGGGGGACCTACGAGCAGTACTTC. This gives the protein CASSPWRGTYEQYF.

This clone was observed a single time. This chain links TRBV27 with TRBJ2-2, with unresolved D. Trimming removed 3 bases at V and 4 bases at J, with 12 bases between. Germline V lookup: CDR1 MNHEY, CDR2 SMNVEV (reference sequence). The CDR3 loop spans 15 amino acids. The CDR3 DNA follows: TGTGCCAGCAGTTTCCTGCCCCCGGGCACCGGGGAGCTGTTTTTT. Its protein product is CASSFLPPGTGELFF.

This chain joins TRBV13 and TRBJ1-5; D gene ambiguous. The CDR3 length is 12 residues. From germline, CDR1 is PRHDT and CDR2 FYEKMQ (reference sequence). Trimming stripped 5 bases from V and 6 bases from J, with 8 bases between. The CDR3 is CASSHRGQPQHF. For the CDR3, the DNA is TGTGCCAGCAGCCACCGGGGTCAGCCCCAGCATTTT. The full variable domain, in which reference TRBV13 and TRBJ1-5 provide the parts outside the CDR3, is AAGVIQSPRHLIKEKRETATLKCYPIPRHDTVYWYQQGPGQDPQFLISFYEKMQSDKGSIPDRFSAQQFSDYHSELNMSSLELGDSALYFCASSHRGQPQHFGDGTRLSIL.

CDR3 nucleotide sequence: TGTGCCACCAGCAGAGCCGGGACAGGGGGTGAAAAACTGTTTTTT. It is translated as CATSRAGTGGEKLFF. The chain couples TRBV15 to TRBJ1-4, with 11 nucleotides matching TRBD1. J lost 7 bases, V lost 1 base, and 2 bases had no gene match. The CDR3 is made up of 15 amino acids. CDR1 is LNHNV, CDR2 YYDKDF, per germline (reference sequence).

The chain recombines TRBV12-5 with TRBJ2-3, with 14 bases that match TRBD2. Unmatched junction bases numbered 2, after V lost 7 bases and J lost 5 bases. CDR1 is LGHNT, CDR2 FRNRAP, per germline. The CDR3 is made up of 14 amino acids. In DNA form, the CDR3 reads TGTGCTAGTGCCGGGACTAGCGGGAGAGATACGCAGTATTTT. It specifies CASAGTSGRDTQYF.

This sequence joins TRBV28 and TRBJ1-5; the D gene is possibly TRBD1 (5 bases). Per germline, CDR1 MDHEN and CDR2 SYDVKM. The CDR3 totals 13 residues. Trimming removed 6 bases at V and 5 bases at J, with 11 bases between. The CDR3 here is CASRGLLDQPQHF. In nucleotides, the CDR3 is TGTGCCAGCAGGGGGCTGTTGGATCAGCCCCAGCATTTT.

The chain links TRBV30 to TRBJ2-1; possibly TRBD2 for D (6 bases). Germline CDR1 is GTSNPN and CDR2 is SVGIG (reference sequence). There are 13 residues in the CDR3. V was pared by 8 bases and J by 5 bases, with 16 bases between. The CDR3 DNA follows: TGTGCCCTTAGCGCGGGGTTGGACAATGAGCAGTTCTTC. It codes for CALSAGLDNEQFF.